What follows are 19 T cell receptor beta chains derived from one specimen sequenced in a study of tumor and adjacent non-tumor tissue in lung cancer. TCRbeta libraries were built with three rounds of nested PCR, modified from ARM-PCR. TCRdb redid the calling of the multiplex PCR reads with MiXCR, one entry per CDR3 protein. The table shows some 97,000 distinct CDR3 sequences, with around three fifths occurring only once. The template was RNA from unsorted bulk tissue. More than 3 cm separated this lung sample from the edge of the tumor. Sequences were obtained from distant non-tumor lung tissue. These receptors originate from a man aged 30 to 45 with non-small cell lung cancer.

As for this clonotype: This may come from a read error, since a much larger clone is one base off. The chain uses TRBV5-6 and TRBJ1-1; a possible D gene is TRBD1 (5 bases). The V gene's germline CDR1 is SGHDT and CDR2 YYEEEE. The CDR3 runs 15 residues. CDR3 loop: CTSSPPNYRITEAFF. As DNA, the CDR3 is TGTACCAGCAGCCCACCAAATTACAGGATCACTGAAGCTTTCTTT.

There are a few counts of this clonotype. One end of the junction does not line up with germline, which may come from a read error. The rearrangement uses TRBV11-2 and TRBJ2-7, with 9 bases identical to TRBD2. The CDR3 runs 16 residues. CDR1 SGHAT and CDR2 FQNNGV come from the germline V gene. CDR3 sequence: CVSSLPGGRGAYEQYF. The CDR3 nucleotides are TGTGTCAGCAGCCTCCCTGGCGGGAGGGGTGCCTACGAGCAGTACTTC.

The rearrangement links TRBV6-5 to TRBJ1-2; 7 bases align to TRBD1. The germline CDR1 and CDR2 sequences are MNHEY and SVGAGI. The CDR3 contains 15 residues. Here the CDR3 DNA reads TGTGCTAGCGGTTACTCCAAGGGGGCCAGCTATGGCTACACCTTC. It yields the protein CASGYSKGASYGYTF.

By its share, this clonotype is medium-sized (0.01 to 0.1%). This rearrangement joins TRBV20-1 to TRBJ2-2, with a tentative D call TRBD2 (6 bases). CDR1 and CDR2 from the germline V gene are DFQATT and SNEGSKA (reference sequence). The CDR3 is made up of 13 amino acids. V shed 3 bases and J shed 4 bases, with 9 bases lying between them. CDR3 DNA: TGCAGTGCTAGTCCCGGGGGCACCGGGGAGCTGTTTTTT. Translation gives CSASPGGTGELFF.

Note on this clonotype: At one end, the junction sequence differs from germline, possibly due to a read error. This chain uses TRBV7-3 with TRBJ2-7, with D possibly being TRBD1 (5 bases). This CDR3 comprises 13 residues. Per the germline V gene, CDR1 is SGHTA and CDR2 is FQGTGA. CDR3 region: CVSSLSPRGEQYF. The CDR3 region has the DNA TGTGTCAGCAGCTTAAGTCCAAGGGGCGAGCAGTACTTC. The whole variable domain, filled in from reference TRBV7-3 and TRBJ2-7, reads GAGVSQTPSNKVTEKGKYVELRCDPISGHTALYWYRQSLGQGPEFLIYFQGTGAADDSGLPNDRFFAVRPEGSVSTLKIQRTERGDSAVYLCVSSLSPRGEQYFGPGTRLTVT.

A note on this clonotype: The junction shows a germline mismatch at one end, possibly a read error. The rearrangement links TRBV5-1 to TRBJ2-7, with TRBD1 identical over 10 bases. The CDR3 is 12 amino acids. Germline loops: CDR1 SGHRS, CDR2 YFSETQ. CDR3 coding DNA: TGCGCAAGCAGCCGGACAGGGGGCGAGCAGTACTTC. Protein: CASSRTGGEQYF.

The gene calls are TRBV6-5 and TRBJ1-2; D is uncertain. Trimming took off 6 bases at V and 4 bases at J, with 6 bases between the two ends. The germline V gene encodes CDR1 MNHEY and CDR2 SVGAGI. The CDR3 contains 11 residues. The CDR3 spells CASSNGYGYTF. Here the CDR3 DNA reads TGTGCCAGCAGCAACGGCTATGGCTACACCTTC.

This clonotype was detected only once. The J gene is TRBJ2-3, the V gene TRBV4-2; D is perhaps TRBD2 (6 bases). CDR1 LGHNA and CDR2 YNFKEQ come from the germline V gene. Between the trimmed V and J ends, which lost 4 bases and 2 bases, there was a span of 25 bases. This CDR3 is built from 19 residues. The CDR3 DNA reads as TGTGCCAGCAGCCTACGAGCGCACTTACGGGCGGGGTTCACAGATACGCAGTATTTT. Translated: CASSLRAHLRAGFTDTQYF.

The CDR3 spells CASITPNTGELFF. CDR3 nucleotide sequence: TGTGCCAGCATTACTCCGAACACCGGGGAGCTGTTTTTT. The V and J genes are TRBV2 and TRBJ2-2; the D is unclear. CDR3 size: 13 residues. Germline values: CDR1 SNHLY, CDR2 FYNNEI. The V and J ends lost 7 bases and 0 bases respectively, with 6 bases between them.

Comment on this clonotype: Lacking the conserved final phenylalanine or tryptophan, this CDR3 likely reflects a read error. V and J are TRBV29-1 and TRBJ1-2, with D possibly being TRBD1 (6 bases). The germline V gene has CDR1 SQVTM and CDR2 ANQGSEA. The CDR3 runs 15 residues. The CDR3: CSVDVAGAILGGYTI. CDR3 sequence (DNA): TGTAGCGTTGATGTGGCAGGGGCGATCCTGGGAGGCTACACCATA.

About this clonotype: This CDR3 fails to terminate in the conserved phenylalanine or tryptophan, so it likely reflects a read error. The chain recombines TRBV6-1 with TRBJ2-4, with D possibly matching TRBD1 (6 bases). Germline V gene data show CDR1 as MNHNS and CDR2 as SASEGT. This CDR3 region has 14 residues. V lost 7 bases and J 8 bases, leaving 18 bases between the germline ends. The DNA of the CDR3 is TGTGCCAGCAATGACTTTACAGGGAAGGACATTCAGTACTCC. Translation gives CASNDFTGKDIQYS.

Regarding this clonotype: A clone one base away is much larger, so this may be a read error. The chain employs TRBV5-6 and TRBJ2-2; perhaps TRBD1 as D (6 bases). This CDR3 comprises 15 residues. In germline, CDR1 is SGHDT, CDR2 YYEEEE. CDR3 sequence: CTSRVDSTYTGELFF. CDR3 in DNA: TGTACCAGCAGGGTGGACAGCACCTACACCGGGGAGCTGTTTTTT.

Regarding this clonotype: A read error is likely, as this CDR3 ends without the conserved phenylalanine or tryptophan. This chain connects TRBV11-2 to TRBJ2-5; D may be TRBD2 (5 bases). The CDR3 consists of 11 residues. Per germline, CDR1 SGHAT and CDR2 FQNNGV. The ends were cut back, 5 bases at V and 10 bases at J, with 11 bases in the middle. The CDR3 DNA reads as TGTGCCAGCAGCATCAGCGGTATCCAGTACTTA. It specifies CASSISGIQYL.

A note on this clonotype: One end of the junction fails to match germline, which may point to a read error. The genes are TRBV4-3 and TRBJ1-1, with TRBD1 matching 7 bases. The CDR3 extends over 17 amino acids. Looked up from germline, CDR1 is LGHNA and CDR2 is YSLEER. The CDR3 spells CASSQHGTAIMNTEAFF. CDR3 coding DNA: TGCGCCAGTAGCCAACATGGGACAGCCATTATGAACACTGAAGCTTTCTTT.

Concerning this clonotype itself: Germline is not matched at one junction end, which may reflect a read error. V and J are TRBV5-1 and TRBJ2-1; 7 positions match TRBD2. The CDR3 has 13 amino acids. From germline, CDR1 is SGHRS and CDR2 YFSETQ. This chain's CDR3 is CASSYSSGNEQFF. Written as DNA, the CDR3 is TGCGCCAGCAGCTACTCTAGCGGCAATGAGCAATTCTTC.

This chain joins TRBV29-1 and TRBJ2-1, with D maybe TRBD1 (6 bases). Per germline, CDR1 SQVTM and CDR2 ANQGSEA. Between the trimmed V and J ends, which lost 7 bases and 7 bases, there was a span of 17 bases. The CDR3 has 13 residues. The CDR3 DNA reads as TGCAGCGCCATTAACAGGGACCATAATGAGCAGTTCTTC. Residues: CSAINRDHNEQFF.

This clonotype occurred many times. The gene calls are TRBV29-1 and TRBJ2-3; D gene ambiguous. CDR3 size: 13 residues. With 6 bases removed from V and 6 bases from J, the gap between germline ends came to 16 bases. CDR1 SQVTM and CDR2 ANQGSEA come from the germline V gene. This CDR3 is CSVTSAPGDTQYF. CDR3 nucleotide sequence: TGCAGCGTCACCAGCGCGCCCGGGGATACGCAGTATTTT.

In its sample, this clonotype was seen many times. V is TRBV6-2 or TRBV6-3 and J is TRBJ2-3, with D maybe TRBD1 (5 bases). CDR1 is MNHEY and CDR2 is SVGEGT in the germline V gene. Trimming removed 0 bases from V and 5 bases from J, with 6 bases in between. The CDR3 extends over 13 amino acids. CDR3 residues: CASSYSGVDTQYF. CDR3 nucleotides: TGTGCCAGCAGTTACTCAGGGGTAGATACGCAGTATTTT.

As for this clonotype: A much larger clone lies one base from this, so it may be a read error. V gene TRBV12-3 or TRBV12-4 combines with J gene TRBJ2-5; D is undetermined. The CDR3 is 11 amino acids. CDR3 in amino acids: CASSYEETHYF. DNA for the CDR3: TGTGCCAGCAGCTATGAAGAGACCCATTACTTC.